The clone carrying this T cell receptor beta chain was seen at least ten times. As yet, its antigen is unknown. The germline gives CDR1 MGHRA, CDR2 YSYEKL. Trimming stripped 1 base from V and 6 bases from J, with 9 bases between. This CDR3 is 14 amino acids long. The data derive from a study of neurological immune-mediated disorders. With 10-nucleotide random UMIs, 5'RACE was used to make the cDNA. TCRdb used MiXCR to reprocess the 5' RACE reads, holding one entry per CDR3 protein. Of fewer than 50,000 distinct CDR3 sequences in the sample, 2% to 3% were seen once. Findings and limits, study-wide: None of the CDR3 amino acid sequences found in expanded clones was shared across subjects. This suggests that the TCR-beta repertoires were private in all groups. The level of TCR clonal expansion was highest in patients with HTLV-1-associated myelopathy and lowest in multiple sclerosis, where it fell below the level seen in healthy controls.

The chain has TRBV4-1 and TRBJ1-4; D gene ambiguous. The origin of this receptor is a man aged 25-40 years with multiple sclerosis. The specimen was PBMCs. DNA for the CDR3: TGCGCCAGCAGCCAAGGCGACGGACATGAAAAACTGTTTTTT. The encoded protein is CASSQGDGHEKLFF.